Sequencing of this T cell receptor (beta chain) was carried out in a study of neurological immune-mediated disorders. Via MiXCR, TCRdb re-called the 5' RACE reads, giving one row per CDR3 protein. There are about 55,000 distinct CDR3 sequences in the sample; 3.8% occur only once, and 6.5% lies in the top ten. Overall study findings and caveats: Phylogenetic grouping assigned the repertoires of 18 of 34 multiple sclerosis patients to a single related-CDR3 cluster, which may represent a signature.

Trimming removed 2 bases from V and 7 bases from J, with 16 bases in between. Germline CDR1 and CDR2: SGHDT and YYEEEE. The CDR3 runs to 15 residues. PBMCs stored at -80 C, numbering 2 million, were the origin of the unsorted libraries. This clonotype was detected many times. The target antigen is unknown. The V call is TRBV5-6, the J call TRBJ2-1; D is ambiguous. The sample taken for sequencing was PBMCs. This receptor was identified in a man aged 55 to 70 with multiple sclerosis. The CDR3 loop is CASSLMINTRNEQFF. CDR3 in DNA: TGTGCCAGCAGCTTAATGATCAATACACGGAATGAGCAGTTCTTC.